Described below is a single TCR beta chain sequence and its context. No cognate antigen has been identified for it. The record has no base qualities; no much larger clone is one base away. Participants in the prospective study were aged about 18 to 95 years, lived in more than 20 United States geographic areas, and enrolled through a virtual design. In the prospective study, participants were assigned to cohorts based on the clinical history participants reported in a screening survey and a study questionnaire. Recovered participants in ImmuneRACE Cohort 3 were defined as having two consecutive negative NP/OP PCR tests, clearance from a healthcare professional, or resolution of symptoms. Mobile phlebotomists in the prospective study collected whole blood, serum and a nasopharyngeal or oropharyngeal swab from every participant. Over an approximately 2-month period, participants in the prospective study had the option of providing additional blood draws and questionnaires. Before DNA extraction, prospective study blood samples were shipped either frozen or at room temperature.

The CDR3 measures 20 amino acids from cysteine to phenylalanine. The kept DNA is CDR3 alone, 60 bases in frame from the first base. Via the germline V gene, CDR1 is SGHVS and CDR2 FNYEAQ. Compared with germline, V lacks 5 bases and J lacks 2 bases; bases without a gene match: 18. The entry originates in a study of blood T cell repertoires in COVID-19 (dated by TCRdb to the early 2020s). The study in broad terms: The collaborator samples originated in the United States, Italy and Spain and spanned the acute and convalescent phases of COVID-19. The repertoires were released in a freely available public database meant as a resource for research on the immune response to SARS-CoV-2. The material from the prospective study consisted of cDNA or gDNA derived from T cells, B-cell-depleted T cells, or PBMCs. Where available, HLA class I and class II types were taken from metadata supplied by the sample provider and were not determined by assay-based typing. Nearly every sample came with metadata listing a de-identified subject ID, COVID-19 status, age in years and sex. The samples were drawn from the first 160 participants of the ongoing ImmuneRACE study and from more than 1,000 subjects provided by 6 global collaborators. The dataset comprised deeply sampled blood TCRbeta repertoires from subjects exposed to, actively infected with, or recovered from COVID-19. Summary of the overall study and its limitations: The amount of clinical and demographic metadata varied by source and participant and was provided uncurated.

TCRbeta CDR3 regions were amplified from genomic DNA using the immunoSEQ Assay, a bias-controlled multiplex PCR. Concerning the study's data processing: The number of nucleated cells in each sample was estimated by amplification of reference gene primers within the assay. Sequence reads were collapsed and filtered to measure the absolute abundance of every unique TCRbeta CDR3 rearrangement. Productive Simpson clonality was computed per sample as the square root of Simpson's diversity index over productive rearrangements. This immuneACCESS table, as held by TCRdb, lists in-frame sequences with V and J called but not all clones. Of the missing ones, under half trace to an unresolved V gene in checked studies; the others have no known cause. For V, J and clone size, that table is used; D and trimming come from the DNA. Present in this sample are roughly 500,000 clones, about 88% of which were seen just once. The ten most abundant clones make up more than 7.5% of the sample.

The receptor comes from a woman aged 55-70 years who had recovered from COVID-19. Sequencing used PBMCs or T cells enriched from blood (not recorded which). The chain is made from TRBV7-6 and TRBJ1-3; TRBD1 matches 10 bases in the middle. The base sequence is TGTGCCAGCAGCCCTCGAACCGGGACAGGGGCGTCTCGCCCTGGAAACACCATATATTTT. Translated, it reads CASSPRTGTGASRPGNTIYF. Here the CDR3 is joined to the reference TRBV7-6 and TRBJ1-3 genes, and the full variable domain is: GAGVSQSPRYKVTKRGQDVALRCDPISGHVSLYWYRQALGQGPEFLTYFNYEAQQDKSGLPNDRFSAERPEGSISTLTIQRTEQRDSAMYRCASSPRTGTGASRPGNTIYFGEGSWLTVV.